This TCR beta chain was recovered during a study of Graves' ophthalmopathy and Graves' hyperthyroidism. General observations from the study: Also, most clonotypes expanded in the thyroid above 0.001 frequency appeared in blood.

Worth noting for this clonotype: Its antigen is not identified.

Isolation of PBMCs was performed using roughly 10 ml of fresh peripheral blood. The authors amplified TCR beta CDR3 regions, and they did so from RNA transcripts for repertoire sequencing. RT-PCR in the first round used HTBI primers; a second-round multiplex PCR followed. TCRdb analysed the multiplex PCR reads with MiXCR anew, one entry per CDR3 protein. Among roughly 400,000 distinct CDR3 sequences listed, about a sixth were seen once. This CDR3 contains 11 residues. Trimming removed 2 bases at V and 4 bases at J, with 3 bases between. Germline loops: CDR1 MNHNS, CDR2 SASEGT. This chain uses TRBV6-1 with TRBJ2-7; D is ambiguous. The sample taken for sequencing was peripheral blood. The receptor was isolated from an adult woman with stable Graves' hyperthyroidism. The CDR3 sequence: CASSEIYEQYF. In nucleotides, the CDR3 is TGTGCCAGCAGTGAAATTTACGAGCAGTACTTC.